The source of this T cell receptor beta chain is a study of shared clonotypes between healthy human individuals. Only Caucasian adults living in Nashville, Tennessee made up the donor group. CDR1 is SGHKS and CDR2 is YYEKEE in the germline V gene (reference sequence). There are 17 residues in the CDR3. Trimming removed 2 bases from V and 7 bases from J; junction bases left unmatched: 16. On sorted subsets, replicate PCRs used 150 to 250 ng DNA, or 31,000 or so T cell genomes. Original methodology: ImmunoSEQ supplied junction-only sequences lacking quality scores, so filtering was different. Assay: immunoSEQ multiplex PCR; the TCRdb copy retains only in-frame clones and omits some. That table furnishes V, J and clone size, whereas the DNA furnished D and trimming. The repertoire holds 2 million to 2.5 million clones, with just under 95% as singletons.

What was sequenced was naive CD4+ T cells from PBMCs. Specified subset: CD45RA+ positively selected. This clonotype originated in a man aged 18 to 29 in good health. Some clones in this sample may be carry-over from other donors' samples. This chain uses TRBV5-5 with TRBJ1-2, with TRBD1 matching over 8 bases. The CDR3 here is CASSFTGTGGGISGYTF. CDR3 DNA sequence: TGTGCCAGCAGCTTCACCGGGACAGGAGGTGGGATTAGTGGCTACACCTTC. Based on the CDR3 plus reference TRBV5-5 and TRBJ1-2, the full variable domain is DAGVTQSPTHLIKTRGQQVTLRCSPISGHKSVSWYQQVLGQGPQFIFQYYEKEERGRGNFPDRFSARQFPNYSSELNVNALLLGDSALYLCASSFTGTGGGISGYTFGSGTRLTVV.